Below are 30 T cell receptor beta chains sequenced from a single sample in a study of response to subunit inactivated influenza vaccine. From the RT-PCR reads, TCRdb called clonotypes with MiXCR, one entry per CDR3 protein. The sample holds more than 600,000 distinct CDR3 sequences; around a sixth are singletons and the top ten take approximately 10%. The starting material was PBMCs from blood, obtained approximately 5 days after vaccination. The receptors derive from a middle-aged man who received an inactivated influenza vaccine.

In this sample, this clonotype turned up once. V usage is TRBV19 and J usage is TRBJ2-5; TRBD1 matches at 8 bases. The CDR3 is 16 residues long. Germline V lookup: CDR1 LNHDA, CDR2 SQIVND (reference sequence). The V and J ends lost 5 bases and 1 base, in that order; junction bases with no gene match: 9. The CDR3 sequence is CASSHSGTGVQETQYF. CDR3 nucleotide sequence: TGTGCCAGTAGTCACTCCGGGACAGGCGTCCAAGAGACCCAGTACTTC.

This clonotype was observed a few times. CDR3 sequence (DNA): TGTGCCAGCAGCTTAACGCGAGCGGGAGGGCCCCATGAGCAGTTCTTC. Its translation: CASSLTRAGGPHEQFF. V usage is TRBV7-3 and J usage is TRBJ2-1; the match to TRBD2 covers 10 bases. Germline assignment: CDR1 SGHTA and CDR2 FQGTGA. The J segment lost 8 bases and the V segment lost 0 bases, leaving 7 bases of the junction unmatched. This CDR3 has 16 residues.

This chain uses TRBV11-2 with TRBJ1-5, with unresolved D. Germline V lookup: CDR1 SGHAT, CDR2 FQNNGV. V lost 0 bases, J lost 5 bases, and 11 bases lay in between. The CDR3 totals 15 residues. Written as DNA, the CDR3 is TGTGCCAGCAGCTTAGACCGGGGTCCCGATCAGCCCCAGCATTTT. Translated, it gives CASSLDRGPDQPQHF.

The V gene is TRBV15, the J gene TRBJ1-1, with D unclear. Germline CDR1 is LNHNV and CDR2 is YYDKDF (reference sequence). The CDR3 is 15 amino acids. The V end was cut by 2 bases, the J end by 1 base, with 11 bases between. The CDR3 bases are TGTGCCACCAGCAGAACCGACGGACCGAACACTGAAGCTTTCTTT. It encodes CATSRTDGPNTEAFF.

In this sample, this clonotype turned up a few times. This chain connects TRBV6-2 or TRBV6-3 to TRBJ2-3; 11 positions agree with TRBD2. The J segment lost 0 bases and the V segment lost 2 bases, leaving 10 bases of the junction unmatched. The CDR3 extends over 19 amino acids. Germline CDR1 is MNHEY and CDR2 is SVGEGT. CDR3 sequence: CASSYPTSGSYSSTDTQYF. DNA for the CDR3: TGTGCCAGCAGTTACCCCACTAGCGGGAGCTATTCTAGCACAGATACGCAGTATTTT.

This clonotype came up a few times. The chain employs TRBV29-1 and TRBJ2-1; 8 bases agree with TRBD2. Germline assignment: CDR1 SQVTM and CDR2 ANQGSEA. V lost 0 bases and J lost 6; bases outside the gene matches: 10. There are 16 residues in the CDR3. The CDR3 DNA is TGCAGCGTTGAAGATCAAAGCGGGAGATCCCGCAATGAGCAGTTCTTC. Translating gives CSVEDQSGRSRNEQFF.

This clonotype was recorded many times. This rearrangement joins TRBV7-2 to TRBJ2-3, with 8 bases lining up with TRBD2. Germline V lookup: CDR1 SGHTA, CDR2 FQGNSA. This CDR3 region has 15 residues. Germline trimming cut 5 bases from V and 4 bases from J; bases unmatched to any gene: 8. The CDR3 region is CASSMKSGGADTQYF. The CDR3 DNA is TGTGCCAGCAGCATGAAAAGCGGGGGTGCAGATACGCAGTATTTT. Variable domain in full (rest from reference TRBV7-2 and TRBJ2-3): GAGVSQSPSNKVTEKGKDVELRCDPISGHTALYWYRQSLGQGLEFLIYFQGNSAPDKSGLPSDRFSAERTGGSVSTLTIQRTQQEDSAVYLCASSMKSGGADTQYFGPGTRLTVL.

Comment on this clonotype: The junction differs from germline at one of its ends, possibly a read error. The chain has TRBV7-7 and TRBJ2-5, with D possibly being TRBD1 (5 bases). CDR1 and CDR2 (germline): SSHAT, FNYEAQ (reference sequence). The CDR3 runs to 13 residues. CDR3 DNA sequence: TGTGCTAGCAGCTTACTGGCAGGGGAGACCCAGTACTTC. It encodes CASSLLAGETQYF.

V usage is TRBV6-1 and J usage is TRBJ2-3; D not resolved. V lost 4 bases and J 1 base, leaving 9 bases between the germline ends. The CDR3 has 14 amino acids. In germline, CDR1 is MNHNS, CDR2 SASEGT. The CDR3: CASSGARRTDTQYF. Written as DNA, the CDR3 is TGTGCCAGCAGTGGAGCCAGGCGCACAGATACGCAGTATTTT.

The chain has TRBV6-1 and TRBJ2-1, with 16 bases matching TRBD2. The length of the CDR3 is 18 residues. The junction had 13 bases not matched to a gene; V was cut back by 7 bases and J by 7 bases. Germline V gene sequence: CDR1 MNHNS, CDR2 SASEGT. The CDR3 bases are TGTGCCAGCACCCGCAGGGGGACTAGCGGGGGGGCCTGGAATGAGCAGTTCTTC. Translating it yields CASTRRGTSGGAWNEQFF.

The gene calls are TRBV7-2 and TRBJ2-7; TRBD1 aligns across 7 bases. The germline V gene encodes CDR1 SGHTA and CDR2 FQGNSA. The CDR3 is 14 residues long. J lost 5 bases, V lost 5 bases, and 9 bases had no gene match. CDR3 loop: CASSQRQGSNEQYF. DNA for the CDR3: TGTGCCAGCAGCCAGAGACAGGGTTCCAACGAGCAGTACTTC. Based on the CDR3 plus reference TRBV7-2 and TRBJ2-7, the full variable domain is GAGVSQSPSNKVTEKGKDVELRCDPISGHTALYWYRQSLGQGLEFLIYFQGNSAPDKSGLPSDRFSAERTGGSVSTLTIQRTQQEDSAVYLCASSQRQGSNEQYFGPGTRLTVT.

The gene calls are TRBV20-1 and TRBJ1-1; tentatively, D is TRBD1 (5 bases). This CDR3 comprises 14 residues. Germline assignment: CDR1 DFQATT and CDR2 SNEGSKA (reference sequence). V was clipped by 0 bases and J by 5 bases, with 13 bases between them. The CDR3 protein is CSARDDRPGTEAFF. The CDR3 DNA sequence: TGCAGTGCTAGAGATGATAGACCAGGGACTGAAGCTTTCTTT.

V is TRBV10-3 and J is TRBJ2-2; D call uncertain. Germline CDR1 ENHRY, CDR2 SYGVKD. The CDR3 totals 13 residues. Trimming cost V 3 bases and J 0 bases, with 2 bases left between them. The CDR3 sequence is CAISDTNTGELFF. In DNA form, the CDR3 reads TGTGCCATCAGTGACACGAACACCGGGGAGCTGTTTTTT.

This clonotype was observed a few times. The rearrangement joins TRBV10-3 to TRBJ1-1, with no clear D. Germline V gene sequence: CDR1 ENHRY, CDR2 SYGVKD. The CDR3 contains 13 residues. V lost 8 bases, J lost 0 bases, and 10 bases lay in between. The CDR3 region has the DNA TGTGCCATCGAAGACCGATTGAACACTGAAGCTTTCTTT. Protein product: CAIEDRLNTEAFF.

This clonotype has only a few counts. The chain uses TRBV24-1 and TRBJ2-5; 8 nucleotides agree with TRBD1. Germline values: CDR1 KGHDR, CDR2 SFDVKD. V gave up 3 bases and J gave up 2 bases; unmatched junction bases: 4. The CDR3 has 15 residues. CDR3 protein: CATSDRDRLQETQYF. The CDR3 bases are TGTGCCACCAGTGATCGGGACAGGCTGCAAGAGACCCAGTACTTC.

This clonotype was seen a handful of times. This chain connects TRBV29-1 to TRBJ1-1; D might be TRBD1 (5 bases). The V end lost 6 bases, the J end lost 7 bases, and 18 bases lay between the germline ends. This CDR3 is built from 13 residues. Germline V gene sequence: CDR1 SQVTM, CDR2 ANQGSEA. The CDR3, as DNA: TGCAGCGTCGCCGGGGGAGGCGGCCGTGAAGCTTTCTTT. Protein product: CSVAGGGGREAFF. The complete variable domain, with remaining parts taken from reference TRBV29-1 and TRBJ1-1, reads SAVISQKPSRDICQRGTSLTIQCQVDSQVTMMFWYRQQPGQSLTLIATANQGSEATYESGFVIDKFPISRPNLTFSTLTVSNMSPEDSSIYLCSVAGGGGREAFFGQGTRLTVV.

This chain uses TRBV9 with TRBJ2-2; unclear D gene. Germline assignment: CDR1 SGDLS and CDR2 YYNGEE. The CDR3 is made up of 18 amino acids. V was shortened by 4 bases and J by 1 base, with 20 bases between the two germline ends. The CDR3 region has the DNA TGTGCCAGCAGCCACCCTGGTGCGCCCCGTCTGAACACCGGGGAGCTGTTTTTT. This encodes CASSHPGAPRLNTGELFF.

This clonotype was detected a few times. The rearrangement uses TRBV20-1 and TRBJ2-1; D gene unclear. Germline V gene lookup returns CDR1 DFQATT and CDR2 SNEGSKA (reference sequence). V lost 3 bases and J lost 8, with 11 bases in between. The CDR3 totals 12 residues. The CDR3 DNA reads TGCAGTGCTAGCTCGGGCCGCGATGAGCAGTTCTTC. It specifies CSASSGRDEQFF.

This clonotype has only a few counts. J is TRBJ2-7 and V is TRBV7-2; D not resolved. CDR3 length: 14 residues. Germline CDR1 SGHTA, CDR2 FQGNSA. V was pared by 5 bases and J by 3 bases, with 14 bases between. The DNA of the CDR3 is TGTGCCAGCAGCCAGAACGTTTTAGGCTACGAGCAGTACTTC. Amino acids: CASSQNVLGYEQYF.

This clonotype showed up many times. The rearrangement joins TRBV28 to TRBJ2-1, with 11 bases fitting TRBD2. The CDR3 runs to 15 residues. Germline V gene sequence: CDR1 MDHEN, CDR2 SYDVKM. V lost 5 bases to trimming and J lost 5 bases; unmatched junction nucleotides: 5. The CDR3: CASSNPSGGNNEQFF. CDR3 DNA: TGTGCCAGCAGTAACCCTAGCGGGGGGAACAATGAGCAGTTCTTC.

There are a few counts of this clonotype. This chain uses TRBV16 with TRBJ1-6; a weak D match, TRBD1 (6 bases). Per the germline V gene, CDR1 is KGHSY and CDR2 is FQNENV. V was clipped by 0 bases and J by 9 bases, with 9 bases between them. The CDR3 is 14 residues long. CDR3 residues: CASSQSRGGSPLHF. The CDR3 DNA follows: TGTGCCAGCAGCCAATCCAGGGGAGGTTCACCCCTCCACTTT.

In its sample, this clonotype was seen a few times. The chain has TRBV20-1 and TRBJ2-3; 8 bases are a match to TRBD2. V lost 3 bases, J lost 1 base, and 6 bases stayed unmatched. Germline V CDR1 and CDR2: DFQATT, SNEGSKA (reference sequence). There are 15 residues in the CDR3. The chain's CDR3 is CSASHSGIGTDTQYF. For the CDR3, the DNA is TGCAGTGCTAGCCATAGCGGGATCGGCACAGATACGCAGTATTTT.

This clonotype has more than one count but fewer than ten. The rearrangement links TRBV20-1 to TRBJ2-1, with TRBD2 matching 11 bases. The CDR3 spans 15 residues. Unmatched junction bases numbered 9, after V lost 3 bases and J lost 8 bases. CDR1 and CDR2 from the germline V gene are DFQATT and SNEGSKA (reference sequence). DNA for the CDR3: TGCAGTGCTAGTGTAGCGGGGGGGAGATTCGATGAGCAGTTCTTC. This codes for CSASVAGGRFDEQFF.

This clonotype occurred many times. The chain is built from TRBV29-1 and TRBJ2-7; 7 positions match TRBD1. V shed 4 bases and J 6 bases; nucleotides not matched to a gene: 6. The CDR3 covers 12 residues. The germline V gene encodes CDR1 SQVTM and CDR2 ANQGSEA. The CDR3 loop reads CSVVGTVGEQYF. The DNA for the CDR3 is TGCAGCGTTGTGGGGACAGTCGGCGAGCAGTACTTC.

This clonotype was found a few times. The gene calls are TRBV29-1 and TRBJ2-1; 7 bases are shared with TRBD2. Trimming at V came to 2 bases and at J to 10 bases, leaving 5 bases not matched to a gene. Per germline, CDR1 SQVTM and CDR2 ANQGSEA. CDR3 size: 12 residues. DNA of the CDR3: TGCAGCGTTGAATGGGGGGGACGGGAGCAGTTCTTC. This translates into CSVEWGGREQFF.

This chain links TRBV7-9 with TRBJ2-1, with TRBD1 matching 9 bases. The germline gives CDR1 SEHNR, CDR2 FQNEAQ (reference sequence). CDR3 length: 16 amino acids. V gave up 6 bases and J gave up 5 bases; unmatched junction bases: 11. The CDR3 reads CASSYSDRGVDNEQFF. CDR3 nucleotides: TGTGCCAGCAGTTATTCCGACAGGGGGGTCGACAATGAGCAGTTCTTC.

This chain links TRBV6-1 with TRBJ2-7; 7 bases match TRBD1. CDR3 length: 14 amino acids. Germline V gene sequence: CDR1 MNHNS, CDR2 SASEGT. The ends lost 2 bases at V and 1 base at J; junction bases unmatched: 2. The CDR3 coding sequence is TGTGCCAGCAGTGAAACGACAGGGTCCTACGAGCAGTACTTC. Translation gives CASSETTGSYEQYF.

This clonotype was detected only a few times. The V gene is TRBV20-1, the J gene TRBJ1-1, with D uncertain. Germline loops: CDR1 DFQATT, CDR2 SNEGSKA (reference sequence). Trimming took 6 bases from V and 3 from J, leaving 11 bases between them. The CDR3 runs 12 residues. The CDR3 coding sequence is TGCAGTGCAACACAGTCTTACACTGAAGCTTTCTTT. Translation: CSATQSYTEAFF.

This chain uses TRBV20-1 with TRBJ2-1; D might be TRBD2 (5 bases). Trimming stripped 3 bases from V and 3 bases from J, with 12 bases between. Germline lookup yields CDR1 DFQATT and CDR2 SNEGSKA (reference sequence). The CDR3 spans 14 residues. For the CDR3, the DNA is TGCAGTGCTAGGATCCTAGCTGGCTACAATGAGCAGTTCTTC. Its protein is CSARILAGYNEQFF.

The table lists this clonotype with a few counts. V is TRBV28 and J is TRBJ1-2; no firm D call. The CDR3 loop spans 15 amino acids. The germline V gene encodes CDR1 MDHEN and CDR2 SYDVKM. Trimming left V 7 bases short and J 1 base short, with 16 bases between. CDR3 sequence (DNA): TGTGCCAGCATCTCCGGCAAATATGATAACTATGGCTACACCTTC. This encodes CASISGKYDNYGYTF.